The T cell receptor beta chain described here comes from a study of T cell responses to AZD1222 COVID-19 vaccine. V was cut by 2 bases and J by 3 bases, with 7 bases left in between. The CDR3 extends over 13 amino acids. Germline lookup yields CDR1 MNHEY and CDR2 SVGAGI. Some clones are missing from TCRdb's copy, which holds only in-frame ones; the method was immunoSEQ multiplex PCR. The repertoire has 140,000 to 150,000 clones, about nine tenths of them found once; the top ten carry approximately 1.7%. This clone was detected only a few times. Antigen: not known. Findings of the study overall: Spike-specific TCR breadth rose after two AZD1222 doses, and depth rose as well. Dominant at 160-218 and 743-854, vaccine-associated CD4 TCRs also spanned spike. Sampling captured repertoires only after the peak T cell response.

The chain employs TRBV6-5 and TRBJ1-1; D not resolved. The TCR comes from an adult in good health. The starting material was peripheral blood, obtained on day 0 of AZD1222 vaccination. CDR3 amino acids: CASSYMRHTEAFF. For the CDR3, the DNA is TGTGCCAGCAGTTACATGCGTCACACTGAAGCTTTCTTT.